Below are 4 T cell receptor beta chains sequenced from a single sample in a study of T cells in Graves' hyperthyroidism and ophthalmopathy. Amplification of TCR beta CDR3 regions was performed using RNA transcripts as template. In the first-round RT-PCR of the TCR CDR3, the HTBI primer set was used. One entry per CDR3 protein, called by TCRdb with MiXCR from the multiplex PCR reads. In the table there are roughly 100,000 distinct CDR3 sequences, approximately 42% of which are singletons. Sequenced sample: peripheral blood or thyroid tissue (not recorded which). Receptors were obtained from a woman aged 25 to 45 with Graves' hyperthyroidism.

The V call is TRBV5-1, the J call TRBJ2-2; D unresolved. V shed 4 bases and J shed 4 bases, with 11 bases lying between them. The CDR3 runs to 14 residues. The germline gives CDR1 SGHRS, CDR2 YFSETQ. DNA for the CDR3: TGCGCCAGCAGCAGGTGGGTTAGCACCGGGGAGCTGTTTTTT. Its protein product is CASSRWVSTGELFF.

This clonotype was detected many times. This rearrangement joins TRBV27 to TRBJ2-3, with 7 bases matching TRBD2. This CDR3 is 14 amino acids long. Germline-derived CDR1 and CDR2 are MNHEY and SMNVEV (reference sequence). The V gene end was trimmed by 4 bases and the J gene end by 3 bases; junction bases not matched to a gene: 4. The CDR3 region has the DNA TGTGCCAGCAGTTCCTTACTAGCGACAGATACGCAGTATTTT. As protein: CASSSLLATDTQYF.

The rearrangement uses TRBV20-1 and TRBJ2-7, with D unresolved. This CDR3 region has 15 residues. CDR1 is DFQATT and CDR2 is SNEGSKA in the germline V gene (reference sequence). V was pared by 6 bases and J by 8 bases, with 26 bases between. CDR3 region: CSAPMAGGISSKQYF. In DNA form, the CDR3 reads TGCAGTGCCCCCATGGCCGGCGGAATCTCCTCCAAGCAGTACTTC.

This clonotype was counted ten times or more. The chain couples TRBV20-1 to TRBJ1-1, with D perhaps matching TRBD1 (6 bases). CDR3 length equals 14 residues. The V and J ends lost 0 bases and 6 bases respectively, with 14 bases between them. Germline V CDR1 and CDR2: DFQATT, SNEGSKA (reference sequence). The CDR3 DNA is TGCAGTGCTAGAGATGACAGGACCGGAGCTGAAGCTTTCTTT. Amino acids: CSARDDRTGAEAFF.